One and the same sample provided the 21 T cell receptor beta chains below, sequenced in a study of T cells in Graves' hyperthyroidism and ophthalmopathy. Amplified TCR beta CDR3 regions came from RNA transcripts. Primed by the HTBI set, a first-round RT-PCR was run on the TCR CDR3. TCRdb redid the calling of the multiplex PCR reads with MiXCR, one entry per CDR3 protein. The sample includes 650,000 to 850,000 distinct CDR3 sequences, around 20% of them seen just once. The sequenced sample consisted of blood. These receptors came from a woman aged 45-65 years with Graves' hyperthyroidism that later progressed to Graves' ophthalmopathy.

Note on this clonotype: A much more abundant neighbour one base away suggests this may be a read error. J is TRBJ2-7 and V is TRBV6-5; TRBD1 agrees at 9 bases. Looked up from germline, CDR1 is MNHEY and CDR2 is SVGAGI. The CDR3 consists of 15 residues. This chain's CDR3 is CACSSGDRAPYEQYF. CDR3 in DNA: TGTGCCTGCAGTTCCGGGGACAGGGCACCCTACGAGCAGTACTTC.

This rearrangement joins TRBV18 to TRBJ1-6; 7 positions match TRBD1. The germline gives CDR1 KGHSH, CDR2 LQKENI. CDR3 length equals 15 residues. V lost 3 bases to trimming and J lost 3 bases; unmatched junction nucleotides: 2. Here the CDR3 reads CASSPRDSYNSPLHF. CDR3 in DNA: TGTGCCAGCTCACCCCGGGACAGCTATAATTCACCCCTCCACTTT.

The chain carries TRBV29-1 and TRBJ2-1; 14 bases map to TRBD2. The CDR3 is made up of 14 amino acids. Germline assignment: CDR1 SQVTM and CDR2 ANQGSEA. With V trimmed by 7 bases and J by 9 bases, 8 bases remained unmatched. In DNA form, the CDR3 reads TGCAGCGCCAGACTAGCGGGGGGGCAAGGTGAGCAGTTCTTC. Amino acids: CSARLAGGQGEQFF.

The chain links TRBV7-9 to TRBJ2-6; 9 bases are shared with TRBD1. The V segment lost 6 bases and the J segment 0 bases; nucleotides outside the gene matches: 9. The CDR3 runs to 18 residues. Germline values: CDR1 SEHNR, CDR2 FQNEAQ (reference sequence). In nucleotides, the CDR3 is TGTGCCAGCAGAAGTCCGGGACAGGGTAACTCTGGGGCCAACGTCCTGACTTTC. This gives the protein CASRSPGQGNSGANVLTF.

V gene TRBV19 combines with J gene TRBJ1-4; TRBD1 matches 7 bases. Trimming cost V 5 bases and J 4 bases; bases outside gene matches: 4. CDR3 length: 14 residues. CDR1 is LNHDA and CDR2 is SQIVND in the germline V gene (reference sequence). The CDR3 DNA reads TGTGCCAGTAGTGAGCAGGGGGGTAATGAAAAACTGTTTTTT. Amino acid sequence: CASSEQGGNEKLFF.

This clonotype was counted between two and nine times. This chain joins TRBV4-1 and TRBJ1-1; D is ambiguous. CDR3 length: 13 amino acids. V lost 1 base, J lost 7 bases, and 10 bases lay in between. CDR1 MGHRA and CDR2 YSYEKL come from the germline V gene. Here the CDR3 reads CASSQGTLGEAFF. CDR3 DNA sequence: TGCGCCAGCAGCCAAGGAACCCTCGGTGAAGCTTTCTTT.

This clonotype came up a few times. The chain couples TRBV12-3 or TRBV12-4 to TRBJ1-3, with D perhaps TRBD1 (5 bases). The CDR3 is made up of 15 amino acids. The V gene lost 0 bases and the J gene lost 8 bases, with 14 bases spanning the gap. CDR3 bases: TGTGCCAGCAGTTTAGCGGGACGGAGACAGCACACCATATATTTT. Translated, it gives CASSLAGRRQHTIYF.

In the case of this clonotype: This may arise from a read error, as a much more abundant clone is one base away. The CDR3 sequence: CASNTDRNSYEQYF. The CDR3 nucleotides read TGTGCCAGTAATACGGACAGAAACTCCTACGAGCAGTACTTC. V and J are TRBV19 and TRBJ2-7, with D possibly TRBD1 on 6 matching bases. V was shortened by 7 bases and J by 0 bases, with 13 bases between the two germline ends. This CDR3 region has 14 residues. CDR1 LNHDA and CDR2 SQIVND come from the germline V gene (reference sequence).

The chain links TRBV7-9 to TRBJ2-3, with 9 nucleotides matching TRBD1. CDR1 is SEHNR, CDR2 FQNEAQ, per germline (reference sequence). This CDR3 is 15 amino acids long. Unmatched junction bases numbered 6, after V lost 5 bases and J lost 3 bases. The CDR3 nucleotides read TGTGCCAGCAGCCCCTGGGACAGGGAGACAGATACGCAGTATTTT. It is translated as CASSPWDRETDTQYF.

The CDR3 DNA reads TGTGCCAGCAGTTACTCGATCCCCCCGGACCGATTCACAGATACGCAGTATTTT. It is translated as CASSYSIPPDRFTDTQYF. The chain combines TRBV6-2 or TRBV6-3 with TRBJ2-3; no clear D gene. Germline CDR1 is MNHEY and CDR2 is SVGEGT. The CDR3 extends over 18 amino acids. The V end was cut by 0 bases, the J end by 2 bases, with 18 bases between.

This clonotype was picked up many times. The chain recombines TRBV12-3 or TRBV12-4 with TRBJ2-7, with a possible D match to TRBD1 (5 bases). V was trimmed by 8 bases and J by 1 base, leaving 12 bases between them. The CDR3 sequence is 13 residues long. The CDR3 nucleotides are TGTGCCAGCCAGTACAGGAATTCCTACGAGCAGTACTTC. This codes for CASQYRNSYEQYF.

There are many counts of this clonotype. This chain connects TRBV11-1 to TRBJ2-2; no reliable D call. The V end was cut by 3 bases, the J end by 4 bases, with 9 bases between. Germline V lookup: CDR1 SGHAT, CDR2 FQDESV (reference sequence). There are 14 residues in the CDR3. CDR3 region: CASSLRWGTGELFF. As DNA, the CDR3 is TGTGCCAGCAGCTTGCGGTGGGGCACCGGGGAGCTGTTTTTT.

This clonotype turned up a few times. The chain is built from TRBV3-1 and TRBJ2-5, with D maybe TRBD2 (7 bases). CDR3 size: 14 residues. CDR1 is LGHDT, CDR2 YNNKEL, per germline (reference sequence). V lost 8 bases, J lost 13 bases, and 26 bases lay in between. The CDR3 reads CASALVAGAHRLYF. The CDR3 DNA is TGTGCCAGCGCACTCGTGGCGGGGGCGCACAGGTTGTACTTC.

This chain connects TRBV18 to TRBJ1-4, with D possibly matching TRBD1 (6 bases). This CDR3 region has 14 residues. Germline lookup yields CDR1 KGHSH and CDR2 LQKENI. V gave up 3 bases and J gave up 7 bases, with 12 bases separating them. The CDR3 protein is CASSPQGRGEKLFF. The DNA of the CDR3 is TGTGCCAGCTCACCCCAGGGGCGAGGTGAAAAACTGTTTTTT.

This clonotype was picked up many times. This rearrangement joins TRBV12-3 or TRBV12-4 to TRBJ2-7; possible D gene TRBD1, 6 bases. The CDR3 has 14 residues. Between the trimmed V and J ends, which lost 6 bases and 5 bases, there was a span of 17 bases. CDR3 DNA: TGTGCCAGCAGAATGACAGGAAGTGACGACGAGCAGTACTTC. As protein: CASRMTGSDDEQYF.

This clonotype appeared a few times. The rearrangement uses TRBV3-1 and TRBJ2-2; TRBD2 is a possible D gene (6 bases). This CDR3 spans 15 amino acids. The germline V gene encodes CDR1 LGHDT and CDR2 YNNKEL (reference sequence). V lost 4 bases and J lost 2, with 11 bases in between. CDR3 nucleotides: TGTGCCAGCAGCCCCGGGAGCCCAAACACCGGGGAGCTGTTTTTT. It is translated as CASSPGSPNTGELFF.

The table lists this clonotype with a few counts. The CDR3 sequence: CATSSSGNEQYF. DNA of the CDR3: TGTGCCACCAGCAGCTCAGGGAACGAGCAGTACTTC. This chain links TRBV15 with TRBJ2-7, with D maybe TRBD1 (5 bases). The ends were cut back, 3 bases at V and 5 bases at J, with 8 bases in the middle. The CDR3 totals 12 residues. Germline lookup yields CDR1 LNHNV and CDR2 YYDKDF (reference sequence).

This clonotype has just a few counts. The rearrangement links TRBV4-1 to TRBJ1-2, with 9 bases matching TRBD1. This CDR3 contains 17 residues. The trim removed 0 bases at V and 0 bases at J, leaving 5 bases unmatched. The germline V gene has CDR1 MGHRA and CDR2 YSYEKL. In DNA, the CDR3 is TGCGCCAGCAGCCAAGATGTGGGGGACAGGGCTAACTATGGCTACACCTTC. Its translation is CASSQDVGDRANYGYTF.

The J gene is TRBJ1-2, the V gene TRBV9; 7 positions match TRBD1. V shed 2 bases and J 4 bases; nucleotides not matched to a gene: 14. CDR1 and CDR2 from the germline V gene are SGDLS and YYNGEE. The CDR3 consists of 17 residues. Here the CDR3 reads CASSVTPTGNLVYGYTF. CDR3 bases: TGTGCCAGCAGCGTGACCCCGACAGGGAACTTAGTCTATGGCTACACCTTC. The full variable domain, completed using reference TRBV9 and TRBJ1-2, is DSGVTQTPKHLITATGQRVTLRCSPRSGDLSVYWYQQSLDQGLQFLIQYYNGEERAKGNILERFSAQQFPDLHSELNLSSLELGDSALYFCASSVTPTGNLVYGYTFGSGTRLTVV.

This clonotype was detected a few times. The V gene is TRBV6-5, the J gene TRBJ2-7; D tentatively reads TRBD1 or TRBD2 (5 bases each). The CDR3 has 16 residues. Germline-derived CDR1 and CDR2 are MNHEY and SVGAGI. V was clipped by 0 bases and J by 2 bases, with 14 bases between them. CDR3 amino acids: CASSYSWDARAYEQYF. Here the CDR3 DNA reads TGTGCCAGCAGTTACTCGTGGGACGCCCGAGCCTACGAGCAGTACTTC.

This clonotype came up many times. The J gene is TRBJ1-2, the V gene TRBV5-6, with 9 bases fitting TRBD1. V trimming: 2 bases; J trimming: 6 bases; junction bases outside the gene matches: 5. This CDR3 contains 14 residues. Germline values: CDR1 SGHDT, CDR2 YYEEEE. DNA for the CDR3: TGTGCCAGCAGCTTTGAGGACAGGGGTAATGGCTACACCTTC. Protein sequence: CASSFEDRGNGYTF.